These 27 T cell receptor beta chains share one sample of origin, sequenced in a study of identical twins. Using its own MiXCR run on the 5' RACE reads, TCRdb lists one record per CDR3 protein. The table records about 1.7 million distinct CDR3 sequences, about 32% of them present only once. Source material: cord blood. The receptor set was obtained from a newborn girl in good health.

The chain is built from TRBV27 and TRBJ2-5; perhaps TRBD1 as D (6 bases). The J call may be mistaken, given a closer DNA end match to TRBJ2-7. The CDR3 has 15 amino acids. Germline lookup yields CDR1 MNHEY and CDR2 SMNVEV (reference sequence). Written as DNA, the CDR3 is TGTGCCAGCAGTTTAAAGGCCCAGGGGTGGTACGAGCAGTACTTC. The encoded protein is CASSLKAQGWYEQYF.

Remarks on this clonotype: A much larger clone is a single base away; this may be a read error. The chain uses TRBV7-2 and TRBJ2-2; D gene unclear. Germline assignment: CDR1 SGHTA and CDR2 FQGNSA. Trimming removed 4 bases from V and 0 bases from J, with 3 bases in between. This CDR3 is built from 13 residues. The CDR3, as DNA: TGTGCCAGCAGCTCAGCGAACACCGGGGAGCTGTTTTTT. This encodes CASSSANTGELFF.

With regard to this clonotype: A read error may explain this, as a much larger clone is one base away. This sequence joins TRBV9 and TRBJ2-5; D call uncertain. The last part of the DNA fits TRBJ2-1 better; the J call may be wrong. Germline CDR1 and CDR2: SGDLS and YYNGEE. The CDR3 contains 15 residues. The CDR3 reads CASSVRGLSQETQFF. CDR3 nucleotide sequence: TGTGCCAGCAGCGTACGTGGGTTAAGTCAAGAGACCCAGTTCTTC.

This rearrangement joins TRBV7-2 to TRBJ1-1; D not resolved. Germline loops: CDR1 SGHTA, CDR2 FQGNSA. The CDR3 is 16 residues long. V lost 5 bases, J lost 2 bases, and 18 bases lay in between. CDR3 coding DNA: TGTGCCAGCAGCCCCAGTTGGTGGACCCAAAACACTGAAGCTTTCTTT. It codes for CASSPSWWTQNTEAFF. Looking up the rest from reference TRBV7-2 and TRBJ1-1 gives the full variable domain: GAGVSQSPSNKVTEKGKDVELRCDPISGHTALYWYRQSLGQGLEFLIYFQGNSAPDKSGLPSDRFSAERTGGSVSTLTIQRTQQEDSAVYLCASSPSWWTQNTEAFFGQGTRLTVV.

As concerns this clonotype: Being one base from a much bigger clone, this may be a read error. The rearrangement joins TRBV6-5 to TRBJ2-3; no firm D call. CDR3 length equals 12 residues. Germline V gene sequence: CDR1 MNHEY, CDR2 SVGAGI. The CDR3 coding sequence is TGTGCCAGCAGGGAGAGCACAGATACGCGGTATTTT. This codes for CASRESTDTRYF.

V gene TRBV11-2 combines with J gene TRBJ2-1; TRBD2 matches at 10 bases. This CDR3 comprises 19 residues. The germline gives CDR1 SGHAT, CDR2 FQNNGV. The V gene end was trimmed by 5 bases and the J gene end by 9 bases; junction bases not matched to a gene: 22. Here the CDR3 DNA reads TGTGCCAGCAGCCCCCGGGGCCAACTTAGCGGGGGGCTCAACACTGAGCAGTTCTTC. Residues: CASSPRGQLSGGLNTEQFF.

The V call is TRBV2, the J call TRBJ1-2; 7 bases match TRBD1. Germline V gene lookup returns CDR1 SNHLY and CDR2 FYNNEI. This CDR3 spans 14 amino acids. J gave up 6 bases and V 8 bases, and 12 bases lay outside the gene matches. CDR3 sequence: CASGSPGQTDGYTF. The CDR3 DNA reads TGTGCCAGCGGTTCCCCGGGACAGACCGATGGCTACACCTTC.

The gene calls are TRBV7-2 and TRBJ1-6; D call uncertain. V lost 1 base and J 7 bases, leaving 14 bases between the germline ends. This CDR3 has 16 residues. CDR1 is SGHTA and CDR2 is FQGNSA in the germline V gene. DNA for the CDR3: TGTGCCAGCAGCTTAGGTCTGCGACGAATAAATTCACCCCTCCACTTT. It encodes CASSLGLRRINSPLHF. Full variable domain (rest looked up from reference TRBV7-2 and TRBJ1-6): GAGVSQSPSNKVTEKGKDVELRCDPISGHTALYWYRQSLGQGLEFLIYFQGNSAPDKSGLPSDRFSAERTGGSVSTLTIQRTQQEDSAVYLCASSLGLRRINSPLHFGNGTRLTVT.

This clonotype has only a few counts. The rearrangement links TRBV24-1 to TRBJ2-2, with TRBD1 matching over 10 bases. After removal of 3 bases from V and 1 base from J, the junction contained 4 bases not matched to a gene. CDR1 KGHDR and CDR2 SFDVKD come from the germline V gene. The CDR3 spans 17 residues. The CDR3, as DNA: TGTGCCACCAGTGATCCGGGACAGGGGTTGAACACCGGGGAGCTGTTTTTT. As protein: CATSDPGQGLNTGELFF.

The rearrangement uses TRBV20-1 and TRBJ2-7; D possibly corresponds to TRBD1 (7 bases). Trimming cost V 2 bases and J 7 bases, with 18 bases left between them. Germline V gene lookup returns CDR1 DFQATT and CDR2 SNEGSKA (reference sequence). The CDR3 is 14 residues long. CDR3 region: CSARRRGRSNEQYF. CDR3 bases: TGCAGTGCTAGACGGAGGGGGCGCAGCAATGAGCAGTACTTC.

This clonotype was seen just once. This chain uses TRBV7-9 with TRBJ2-4; D perhaps matches TRBD1 (6 bases). Germline V gene data show CDR1 as SEHNR and CDR2 as FQNEAQ (reference sequence). The ends were cut back, 6 bases at V and 5 bases at J, with 14 bases in the middle. There are 14 residues in the CDR3. CDR3 DNA sequence: TGTGCCAGCAGGCCGTGGACAGATCAAAACATTCAGTACTTC. It yields the protein CASRPWTDQNIQYF.

V gene TRBV12-3 or TRBV12-4 combines with J gene TRBJ1-2; TRBD1 aligns across 8 bases. The CDR3 is 13 amino acids. The V gene end was trimmed by 5 bases and the J gene end by 8 bases; junction bases not matched to a gene: 7. CDR3 in amino acids: CASSGTGLSGYTF. The CDR3 DNA sequence: TGTGCCAGCAGTGGGACAGGACTTAGCGGCTACACCTTC.

The V gene is TRBV4-1, the J gene TRBJ2-1; D gene unclear. The CDR3 sequence is 11 residues long. The germline gives CDR1 MGHRA, CDR2 YSYEKL. V was pared by 3 bases and J by 8 bases, with 5 bases between. The CDR3 is CASSHAYEQFF. In DNA form, the CDR3 reads TGCGCCAGCAGCCACGCTTATGAGCAGTTCTTC.

In this sample, this clonotype turned up many times. The V and J genes are TRBV6-1 and TRBJ1-2; D is undetermined. Germline CDR1 and CDR2: MNHNS and SASEGT. Between the trimmed V and J ends, which lost 6 bases and 0 bases, there was a span of 8 bases. This CDR3 comprises 13 residues. The CDR3 nucleotides read TGTGCCAGCAGAGTTAATACTAACTATGGCTACACCTTC. Protein: CASRVNTNYGYTF.

The table lists this clonotype with a few counts. The chain combines TRBV15 with TRBJ1-1, with D perhaps TRBD1 (5 bases). Looked up from germline, CDR1 is LNHNV and CDR2 is YYDKDF (reference sequence). V was cut by 2 bases and J by 6 bases, with 10 bases left in between. There are 13 residues in the CDR3. The CDR3 DNA sequence: TGTGCCACCAGCAGACCTTGGGGGGCTGAAGCTTTCTTT. The encoded protein is CATSRPWGAEAFF. The variable domain in full, with the rest retrieved from reference TRBV15 and TRBJ1-1, is DAMVIQNPRYQVTQFGKPVTLSCSQTLNHNVMYWYQQKSSQAPKLLFHYYDKDFNNEADTPDNFQSRRPNTSFCFLDIRSPGLGDTAMYLCATSRPWGAEAFFGQGTRLTVV.

This clonotype was seen more than once but under ten times. This chain uses TRBV21-1 with TRBJ2-5; TRBD1, the table's D call, was not compared with the DNA. TRBV21-1 is listed as a pseudogene. There are 15 residues in the CDR3. This chain's CDR3 is CASSKTSGGRETQYF. CDR3 nucleotide sequence: TGTGCCAGCAGCAAGACTTCGGGGGGCAGAGAGACCCAGTACTTC.

This clonotype was seen many times. The rearrangement links TRBV25-1 to TRBJ2-5; D remains ambiguous. The V and J ends lost 4 bases and 0 bases respectively, with 6 bases between them. Germline CDR1 reads MGHDK; CDR2 reads SYGVNS. This CDR3 region has 13 residues. In nucleotides, the CDR3 is TGTGCCAGCAGTGTACGGTACCAAGAGACCCAGTACTTC. Amino acids: CASSVRYQETQYF.

The gene calls are TRBV4-1 and TRBJ1-1, with no clear D. Germline CDR1 and CDR2: MGHRA and YSYEKL. This CDR3 region has 18 residues. V was shortened by 1 base and J by 1 base, with 19 bases between the two germline ends. CDR3 residues: CASSQVRPSRGSNTEAFF. CDR3 in DNA: TGCGCCAGCAGCCAAGTCCGACCTTCCCGGGGTTCGAACACTGAAGCTTTCTTT.

This clonotype came up many times. The chain carries TRBV5-1 and TRBJ2-5; either TRBD1 or TRBD2 may supply D (5 bases each). Trimming left V 3 bases short and J 0 bases short, with 12 bases between. CDR3 length equals 15 residues. The V gene's germline CDR1 is SGHRS and CDR2 YFSETQ. The CDR3 reads CASSYWDPNQETQYF. The CDR3, as DNA: TGCGCCAGCAGCTATTGGGACCCCAACCAAGAGACCCAGTACTTC.

This clonotype was recorded a few times. The chain joins TRBV24-1 to TRBJ2-1; TRBD2 aligns across 8 bases. This CDR3 spans 16 amino acids. Germline V gives CDR1 KGHDR, CDR2 SFDVKD. V lost 4 bases, J lost 4 bases, and 8 bases stayed unmatched. The CDR3 protein is CATSDPLAEGYNEQFF. The DNA of the CDR3 is TGTGCCACCAGTGACCCACTAGCGGAAGGATACAATGAGCAGTTCTTC.

Many counts were recorded for this clonotype. This rearrangement joins TRBV29-1 to TRBJ2-7, with D tentatively TRBD1 or TRBD2 (7 bases each). Germline-derived CDR1 and CDR2 are SQVTM and ANQGSEA. V lost 7 bases, J lost 2 bases, and 15 bases lay in between. CDR3 length equals 13 residues. The CDR3 sequence is CSASGGGTYEQYF. The CDR3 nucleotides read TGCAGCGCCTCAGGGGGAGGGACCTACGAGCAGTACTTC.

DNA for the CDR3: TGCAGCGGCCGGGACAGGGTTATTGAGACCCAGTACTTC. Residues: CSGRDRVIETQYF. This chain links TRBV29-1 with TRBJ2-5; 9 positions match TRBD1. V shed 7 bases and J 5 bases; nucleotides not matched to a gene: 8. CDR3 length: 13 amino acids. In germline, CDR1 is SQVTM, CDR2 ANQGSEA.

This clonotype appeared a few times. CDR3 region: CSVEVRGGVRYNEQFF. CDR3 coding DNA: TGCAGCGTTGAAGTACGGGGAGGGGTTCGGTACAATGAGCAGTTCTTC. This rearrangement joins TRBV29-1 to TRBJ2-1; 7 bases are a match to TRBD2. The CDR3 is 16 amino acids. In germline, CDR1 is SQVTM, CDR2 ANQGSEA. V lost 1 base and J lost 4; bases outside the gene matches: 10.

The chain joins TRBV7-9 to TRBJ2-5; D may be TRBD1 (5 bases). The germline V and J ends were trimmed by 4 bases and 4 bases, with 16 bases remaining between them. Germline lookup yields CDR1 SEHNR and CDR2 FQNEAQ (reference sequence). The CDR3 runs 15 residues. The CDR3 DNA follows: TGTGCCAGCAGCTCACATCTCAGGGATGGAGAGACCCAGTACTTC. Amino acid sequence: CASSSHLRDGETQYF.

Regarding this clonotype: An end of the junction does not agree with germline; a read error may underlie this. V usage is TRBV4-1 and J usage is TRBJ2-3; tentative D call: TRBD2 (5 bases). CDR1 is MGHRA, CDR2 YSYEKL, per germline. The CDR3 runs 16 residues. The CDR3 protein is CAGSQLNLRDTDTQYF. For the CDR3, the DNA is TGCGCCGGCAGCCAACTCAACCTACGGGACACAGATACGCAGTATTTT.

This sequence joins TRBV27 and TRBJ2-5; D is possibly TRBD2 (5 bases). The CDR3 consists of 13 residues. CDR1 is MNHEY and CDR2 is SMNVEV in the germline V gene (reference sequence). The V end was cut by 3 bases, the J end by 12 bases, with 17 bases between. CDR3 sequence: CASSFGFGVREYF. The CDR3 DNA reads as TGTGCCAGCAGTTTTGGATTCGGGGTTCGGGAGTACTTC.

This clonotype was counted only a few times. V is TRBV9 and J is TRBJ1-2; TRBD1 matches 7 bases. The CDR3 has 16 amino acids. Trimming took 0 bases from V and 0 from J; bases not matched to a gene: 5. CDR1 and CDR2 (germline): SGDLS, YYNGEE. For the CDR3, the DNA is TGTGCCAGCAGCGTAGGGGACAGTTGGCCTAACTATGGCTACACCTTC. This sequence encodes CASSVGDSWPNYGYTF.